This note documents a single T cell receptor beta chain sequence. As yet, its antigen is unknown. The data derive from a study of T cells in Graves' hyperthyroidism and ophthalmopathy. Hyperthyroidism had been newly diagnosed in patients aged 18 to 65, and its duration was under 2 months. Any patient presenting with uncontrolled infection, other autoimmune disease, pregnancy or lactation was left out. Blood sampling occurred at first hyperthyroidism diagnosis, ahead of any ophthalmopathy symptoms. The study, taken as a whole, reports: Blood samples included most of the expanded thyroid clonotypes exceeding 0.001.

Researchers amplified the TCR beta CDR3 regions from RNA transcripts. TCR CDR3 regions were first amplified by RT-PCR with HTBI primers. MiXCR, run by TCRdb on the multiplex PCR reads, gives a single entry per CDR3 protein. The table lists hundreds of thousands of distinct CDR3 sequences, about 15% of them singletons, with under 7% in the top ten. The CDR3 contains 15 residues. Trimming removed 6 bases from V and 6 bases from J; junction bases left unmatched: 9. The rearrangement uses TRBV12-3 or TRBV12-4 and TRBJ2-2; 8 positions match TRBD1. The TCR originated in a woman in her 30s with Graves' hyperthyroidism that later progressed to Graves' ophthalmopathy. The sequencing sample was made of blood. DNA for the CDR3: TGTGCCAGCAGCCTGGACAGGGCGAGGGCCGGGGAGCTGTTTTTT. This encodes CASSLDRARAGELFF.